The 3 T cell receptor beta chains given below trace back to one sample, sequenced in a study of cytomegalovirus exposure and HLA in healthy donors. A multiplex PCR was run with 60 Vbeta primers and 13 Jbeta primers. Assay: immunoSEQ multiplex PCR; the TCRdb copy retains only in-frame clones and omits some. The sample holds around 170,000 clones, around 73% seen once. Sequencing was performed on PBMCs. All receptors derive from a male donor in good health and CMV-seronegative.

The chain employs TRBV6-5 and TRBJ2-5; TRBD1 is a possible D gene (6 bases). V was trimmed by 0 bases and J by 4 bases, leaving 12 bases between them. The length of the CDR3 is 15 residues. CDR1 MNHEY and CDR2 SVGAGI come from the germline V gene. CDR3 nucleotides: TGTGCCAGCAGTTACTCGAAATCCAGGGGAGAGACCCAGTACTTC. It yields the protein CASSYSKSRGETQYF.

The CDR3 sequence is CASRVGGTEAFF. CDR3 nucleotides: TGTGCCAGCAGAGTGGGGGGGACTGAAGCTTTCTTT. The rearrangement joins TRBV6-5 to TRBJ1-1; the D gene is possibly TRBD1 (5 bases). Trimming pared 6 bases from V and 5 bases from J, leaving 10 bases between. This CDR3 has 12 amino acids. CDR1 and CDR2 (germline): MNHEY, SVGAGI.

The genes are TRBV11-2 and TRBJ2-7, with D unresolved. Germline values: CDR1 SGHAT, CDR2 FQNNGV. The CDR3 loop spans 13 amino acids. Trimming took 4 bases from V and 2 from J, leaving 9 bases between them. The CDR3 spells CASSYLGTYEQYF. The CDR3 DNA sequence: TGTGCCAGCAGCTATCTAGGTACCTACGAGCAGTACTTC.